These T cell receptor beta chains were read from a single sample in a study of blood T cell repertoires in COVID-19. Method: immunoSEQ multiplex PCR; TCRdb's copy keeps in-frame clones and lacks some. The sample consists of 200,000 to 250,000 clones, about 93% of them appearing once. The material sequenced was peripheral blood. Receptors originate from a young man with COVID-19, enrolled during active disease. Each CDR3 is given with its conserved first and last residue. A D gene is named only where the DNA matches it firmly. For some rows the clone size is stated as once, few or many, or as a class when expanded; others skip it.

TRBV27,-,-,TRBJ2-4,CASSLKGLGKNIQYF,TGTGCCAGCAGTTTAAAGGGGTTGGGCAAAAACATTCAGTACTTC
TRBV9,TRBD2,-,TRBJ2-5,CASSVGGGAQETQYF,TGTGCCAGCAGCGTAGGCGGGGGGGCCCAGGAGACCCAGTACTTC
TRBV3-1/TRBV3-2,-,-,TRBJ1-5,CASSQESFSNQPQHF,TGTGCCAGCAGCCAAGAATCCTTTAGCAATCAGCCCCAGCATTTT
TRBV3-1/TRBV3-2,TRBD2,-,TRBJ2-1,CASSQYASGGVTYNEQFF,TGTGCCAGCAGCCAATATGCTAGCGGGGGGGTTACCTACAATGAGCAGTTCTTC
TRBV5-1,TRBD2,-,TRBJ2-3,CASSAGLAGGPSTDTQYF,TGCGCCAGCAGCGCGGGACTAGCGGGGGGACCTAGCACAGATACGCAGTATTTT
TRBV5-4,TRBD1,once,TRBJ2-2,CASSPDRANTGELFF,TGTGCCAGCAGCCCAGACAGGGCGAACACCGGGGAGCTGTTTTTT
TRBV13,TRBD1,-,TRBJ1-1,CASTGTGNTEAFF,TGTGCCAGCACCGGGACAGGGAACACTGAAGCTTTCTTT
TRBV5-1,-,-,TRBJ2-6,CASSLDQAGANVLTF,TGCGCCAGCAGCTTGGATCAGGCTGGGGCCAACGTCCTGACTTTC
TRBV7-6,-,-,TRBJ1-1,CASSSREGDTEAFF,TGTGCCAGCAGCTCGCGAGAAGGGGACACTGAAGCTTTCTTT
TRBV18,-,few,TRBJ1-6,CASSPREVSDSPLHF,TGTGCCAGCTCACCCCGGGAGGTCTCCGATTCACCCCTCCACTTT
TRBV3-1/TRBV3-2,-,-,TRBJ2-7,CASSQESRRAYEQYF,TGTGCCAGCAGCCAAGAGTCACGGAGAGCCTACGAGCAGTACTTC
TRBV9,TRBD1,-,TRBJ1-2,CATTPQGEGDYTF,TGTGCCACCACTCCACAGGGGGAAGGTGACTACACCTTC
TRBV11-2,TRBD1,-,TRBJ2-5,CASSRGPEETQYF,TGTGCCAGCAGCAGGGGGCCAGAGGAGACCCAGTACTTC
TRBV9,-,-,TRBJ1-2,CASSVESGGHNGYTF,TGTGCCAGCAGCGTAGAGTCGGGGGGCCACAATGGCTACACCTTC
TRBV15,-,-,TRBJ2-7,CATSRDRGYEQYF,TGTGCCACCAGCAGAGACAGGGGATACGAGCAGTACTTC